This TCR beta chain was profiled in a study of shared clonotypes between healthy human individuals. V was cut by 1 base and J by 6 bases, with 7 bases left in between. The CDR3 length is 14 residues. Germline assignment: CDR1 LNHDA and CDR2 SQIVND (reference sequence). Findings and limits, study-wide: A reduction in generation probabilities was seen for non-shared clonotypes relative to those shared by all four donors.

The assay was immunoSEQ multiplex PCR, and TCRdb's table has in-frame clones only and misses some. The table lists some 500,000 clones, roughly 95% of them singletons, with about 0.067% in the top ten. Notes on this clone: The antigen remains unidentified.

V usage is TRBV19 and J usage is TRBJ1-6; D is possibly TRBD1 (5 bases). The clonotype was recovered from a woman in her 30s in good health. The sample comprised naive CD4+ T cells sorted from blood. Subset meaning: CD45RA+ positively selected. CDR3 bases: TGTGCCAGTAGTATAGGGACAAGTAATTCACCCCTCCACTTT. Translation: CASSIGTSNSPLHF. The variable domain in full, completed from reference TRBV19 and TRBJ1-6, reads DGGITQSPKYLFRKEGQNVTLSCEQNLNHDAMYWYRQDPGQGLRLIYYSQIVNDFQKGDIAEGYSVSREKKESFPLTVTSAQKNPTAFYLCASSIGTSNSPLHFGNGTRLTVT.